Below are 29 T cell receptor beta chains sequenced from a single sample in a study of T-cell reconstitution after alpha-beta-depleted transplantation in children. A TCRbeta library incorporating unique molecular identifiers was prepared. Via MiXCR, TCRdb re-called the PCR reads, giving one row per CDR3 protein. Seen here are fewer than 550,000 distinct CDR3 sequences, about an eighth observed once, and the top ten hold approximately 14%. Material: PBMCs, mostly from graft donor cells, obtained 180 days after TCRalphabeta/CD19-depleted stem cell transplant. The receptor set was obtained from a female patient aged 2-10 years who had a stem cell transplant for aplastic anemia, so the T cells may come from the graft donor.

V and J are TRBV11-2 and TRBJ2-3; no clear D gene. V gave up 5 bases and J gave up 1 base, with 10 bases separating them. The CDR3 contains 14 residues. Germline CDR1 and CDR2: SGHAT and FQNNGV. This CDR3 is CASSPDWRTDTQYF. As DNA, the CDR3 is TGTGCCAGCAGCCCCGACTGGCGCACAGATACGCAGTATTTT.

This clonotype showed up many times. The V call is TRBV5-1, the J call TRBJ1-2; 9 bases agree with TRBD1. The CDR3 totals 14 residues. V shed 3 bases and J 2 bases; nucleotides not matched to a gene: 2. CDR1 SGHRS and CDR2 YFSETQ come from the germline V gene. The CDR3 region has the DNA TGCGCCAGCAGCTCTGGACAGGGGAACTATGGCTACACCTTC. Translating gives CASSSGQGNYGYTF.

This clonotype has only a few counts. The V gene is TRBV20-1, the J gene TRBJ2-4; possibly TRBD2 for D (6 bases). CDR1 is DFQATT, CDR2 SNEGSKA, per germline (reference sequence). CDR3 length: 13 residues. V lost 3 bases and J 4 bases, leaving 10 bases between the germline ends. Written as DNA, the CDR3 is TGCAGTGCTAGTTCTAGCGTTAAAAACATTCAGTACTTC. Protein sequence: CSASSSVKNIQYF.

The CDR3 loop is CASSQDWVAGETEAFF. For the CDR3, the DNA is TGTGCCAGCAGCCAAGATTGGGTCGCAGGGGAGACTGAAGCTTTCTTT. The V gene is TRBV14, the J gene TRBJ1-1, with D perhaps TRBD1 (6 bases). The CDR3 spans 16 residues. Germline loops: CDR1 SGHDN, CDR2 FVKESK. Trimming cost V 0 bases and J 5 bases, with 16 bases left between them.

The CDR3 nucleotides are TGTGCCAGCAGGCCCAGCCGGGACGGATCCTACGAGCAGTACGTC. It is translated as CASRPSRDGSYEQYV. The chain has TRBV28 and TRBJ2-7; tentatively, D is TRBD1 or TRBD2 (5 bases each). There are 15 residues in the CDR3. V gave up 6 bases and J gave up 1 base, with 16 bases separating them. Germline values: CDR1 MDHEN, CDR2 SYDVKM.

This clonotype is categorized as medium-sized. The chain has TRBV20-1 and TRBJ1-1, with D possibly TRBD1 on 5 matching bases. This CDR3 comprises 14 residues. The germline CDR1 and CDR2 sequences are DFQATT and SNEGSKA (reference sequence). With 0 bases removed from V and 4 bases from J, the gap between germline ends came to 12 bases. DNA for the CDR3: TGCAGTGCTAGAGATTGGCAGGGCTTCACTGAAGCTTTCTTT. Translation gives CSARDWQGFTEAFF.

Written as DNA, the CDR3 is TGCGCCAGCAGCCGAGGGACGGTGAACACTGAAGCTTTCTTT. As protein: CASSRGTVNTEAFF. The chain couples TRBV4-1 to TRBJ1-1; a weak D match, TRBD1 (5 bases). CDR3 length: 14 residues. V was trimmed by 4 bases and J by 0 bases, leaving 9 bases between them. From germline, CDR1 is MGHRA and CDR2 YSYEKL.

This clonotype was seen repeatedly, ten times or more. The rearrangement uses TRBV12-3 or TRBV12-4 and TRBJ2-1; maybe TRBD1 (5 bases). V lost 3 bases, J lost 10 bases, and 16 bases lay in between. The CDR3 length is 14 residues. The CDR3 DNA is TGTGCCAGCAGTTTTACTGCAGGGCCTGAAGAGCAGTTCTTC. It encodes CASSFTAGPEEQFF.

This sequence joins TRBV6-4 and TRBJ1-1; 7 nucleotides line up with TRBD1. J was trimmed by 5 bases and V by 2 bases; bases with no gene match: 14. Germline V gene sequence: CDR1 MRHNA, CDR2 SNTAGT. The CDR3 contains 17 residues. CDR3 coding DNA: TGTGCCAGCAGTGACCTTCATTCGACAGGGAGAAGAACTGAAGCTTTCTTT. Translation gives CASSDLHSTGRRTEAFF.

This chain uses TRBV25-1 with TRBJ2-7, with D possibly matching TRBD1 (6 bases). Deletions cut 1 base from V and 0 bases from J, with 10 bases between. The germline V gene has CDR1 MGHDK and CDR2 SYGVNS. The length of the CDR3 is 15 residues. The CDR3 DNA reads as TGTGCCAGCAGTGAATCAGGGGCCCCCTCCTACGAGCAGTACTTC. It yields the protein CASSESGAPSYEQYF.

The sample holds a few counts of this clonotype. The rearrangement links TRBV4-3 to TRBJ1-1, with a weak D call TRBD1 (6 bases). This CDR3 is built from 16 residues. Germline V lookup: CDR1 LGHNA, CDR2 YSLEER. V was cut by 1 base and J by 5 bases, with 17 bases left in between. The CDR3 region is CASSQAVNPGATEAFF. The CDR3 coding sequence is TGCGCCAGCAGCCAAGCTGTGAATCCAGGGGCAACTGAAGCTTTCTTT.

This clonotype was counted ten times or more. The J gene is TRBJ1-2, the V gene TRBV29-1; D unclear. Germline V gives CDR1 SQVTM, CDR2 ANQGSEA. The CDR3 is 14 residues long. The V gene lost 6 bases and the J gene lost 4 bases, with 18 bases spanning the gap. CDR3 bases: TGCAGCGTCATATCCAGTCTGTCGGCCTATGGCTACACCTTC. Translating it yields CSVISSLSAYGYTF.

This clonotype was counted only a few times. The chain recombines TRBV7-8 with TRBJ1-5; D gene uncertain. CDR3 length equals 15 residues. In germline, CDR1 is SGHVS, CDR2 FQNEAQ. Trimming removed 1 base at V and 3 bases at J, with 10 bases between. The CDR3 DNA reads as TGTGCCAGCAGCTTAGGGGGATCCGTCAATCAGCCCCAGCATTTT. Translation: CASSLGGSVNQPQHF.

The chain is built from TRBV20-1 and TRBJ2-7; tentatively, D is TRBD2 (5 bases). CDR1 and CDR2 from the germline V gene are DFQATT and SNEGSKA (reference sequence). The ends were cut back, 1 base at V and 2 bases at J, with 18 bases in the middle. This CDR3 contains 16 residues. The CDR3 loop reads CSARALPERFAYEQYV. CDR3 coding DNA: TGCAGTGCTAGAGCACTCCCTGAGCGGTTCGCCTACGAGCAGTACGTC.

The J gene is TRBJ2-2, the V gene TRBV12-3 or TRBV12-4; tentatively, D is TRBD2 (5 bases). V dropped 7 bases and J dropped 0 bases, with 15 bases sitting between them. This CDR3 is built from 16 residues. Here the CDR3 reads CASTDAGGPNTGELFF. The CDR3 DNA reads as TGTGCCAGCACCGACGCCGGAGGCCCGAACACCGGGGAGCTGTTTTTT.

This clonotype was observed many times. V gene TRBV7-6 combines with J gene TRBJ2-2; D call uncertain. In germline, CDR1 is SGHVS, CDR2 FNYEAQ. The ends were cut back, 6 bases at V and 3 bases at J, with 11 bases in the middle. The CDR3 has 14 residues. The CDR3 reads CASSIMGYTGELFF. DNA of the CDR3: TGTGCCAGCAGTATCATGGGCTACACCGGGGAGCTGTTTTTT.

This clonotype came up a few times. V usage is TRBV20-1 and J usage is TRBJ2-2; D not certain. The CDR3 has 14 amino acids. With 5 bases removed from V and 1 base from J, the gap between germline ends came to 11 bases. Per germline, CDR1 DFQATT and CDR2 SNEGSKA (reference sequence). Here the CDR3 reads CSAQDLGNTGELFF. CDR3 nucleotide sequence: TGCAGTGCTCAGGACCTCGGGAACACCGGGGAGCTGTTTTTT.

The chain links TRBV9 to TRBJ2-5, with D tentatively TRBD2 (5 bases). The CDR3 totals 15 residues. V lost 0 bases and J lost 2, with 11 bases in between. Germline lookup yields CDR1 SGDLS and CDR2 YYNGEE. The CDR3 protein is CASSVAPDLQETQYF. The CDR3 bases are TGTGCCAGCAGCGTAGCTCCGGACTTACAAGAGACCCAGTACTTC.

CDR3 sequence (DNA): TGTGCCAGCAGTGGGTGGACCTACAATGAGCAGTTCTTC. This codes for CASSGWTYNEQFF. The chain carries TRBV12-3 or TRBV12-4 and TRBJ2-1; D is unclear. There are 13 residues in the CDR3. V was trimmed by 5 bases and J by 2 bases, leaving 7 bases between them.

The V and J genes are TRBV6-1 and TRBJ2-4; D gene unclear. CDR3 length equals 16 residues. Per germline, CDR1 MNHNS and CDR2 SASEGT. The ends were cut back, 4 bases at V and 8 bases at J, with 21 bases in the middle. CDR3 DNA: TGTGCCAGCAGTGCTAGACCGACCGGCTCGACGGACATTCAGTACTTC. Translating it yields CASSARPTGSTDIQYF.

This clonotype was detected only a few times. The chain recombines TRBV7-2 with TRBJ2-1; D gene ambiguous. Germline CDR1 and CDR2: SGHTA and FQGNSA. The CDR3 has 15 amino acids. V gave up 7 bases and J gave up 6 bases, with 19 bases separating them. The CDR3 DNA sequence: TGTGCCAGCATCATCCGAGCTAGACGAAGCAATGAGCAGTTCTTC. Translated: CASIIRARRSNEQFF.

This clonotype was recorded a few times. The chain joins TRBV7-9 to TRBJ2-7, with TRBD1 matching over 7 bases. Germline V lookup: CDR1 SEHNR, CDR2 FQNEAQ (reference sequence). The CDR3 is made up of 14 amino acids. The CDR3 region has the DNA TGTGCCAGCAGCTACGGGACAGCGGCCGACCGAACGTCCGTC. It codes for CASSYGTAADRTSV.

The chain has TRBV4-2 and TRBJ2-7; 9 bases match TRBD2. The CDR3 runs 16 residues. V was pared by 0 bases and J by 2 bases, with 5 bases of the junction left unmatched. CDR1 and CDR2 from the germline V gene are LGHNA and YNFKEQ. CDR3 amino acids: CASSQDKTSGTYEQYF. The CDR3 DNA sequence: TGTGCCAGCAGCCAAGATAAGACTAGCGGAACCTACGAGCAGTACTTC.

This clonotype was seen a handful of times. This rearrangement joins TRBV11-1 to TRBJ1-5; no reliable D call. With 4 bases removed from V and 2 bases from J, the gap between germline ends came to 6 bases. From germline, CDR1 is SGHAT and CDR2 FQDESV (reference sequence). The length of the CDR3 is 13 residues. CDR3 nucleotides: TGTGCCAGCAGCTCCTGGGGCAATCAGCCCCAGCATTTT. It is translated as CASSSWGNQPQHF.

This clonotype has only a few counts. The gene calls are TRBV3-1 and TRBJ1-1; D is unresolved. The length of the CDR3 is 15 residues. Germline loops: CDR1 LGHDT, CDR2 YNNKEL (reference sequence). V lost 5 bases to trimming and J lost 3 bases, with 16 bases between them. The CDR3 region is CASSYLVAPHTEAFF. The CDR3 nucleotides read TGTGCCAGCAGCTATCTAGTGGCTCCGCACACTGAAGCTTTCTTT.

The gene calls are TRBV12-3 or TRBV12-4 and TRBJ2-7, with D possibly matching TRBD1 (5 bases). CDR3 size: 14 residues. V lost 5 bases and J 4 bases, leaving 15 bases between the germline ends. The CDR3 DNA reads TGTGCCAGCAGTCCTACCCCCAAGGGGTACGAGCAGTACTTC. Translation gives CASSPTPKGYEQYF.

The V gene is TRBV12-3 or TRBV12-4, the J gene TRBJ1-2, with 9 bases fitting TRBD1. The V segment lost 6 bases and the J segment 8 bases; nucleotides outside the gene matches: 13. The CDR3 has 15 amino acids. This chain's CDR3 is CASSPTRDRVGGYTF. The CDR3 DNA is TGTGCCAGCAGCCCCACCAGGGACAGGGTTGGAGGCTACACCTTC.

This clonotype has more than one count but fewer than ten. The chain combines TRBV5-6 with TRBJ2-3, with a weak D call TRBD2 (6 bases). The V end lost 3 bases, the J end lost 3 bases, and 8 bases lay between the germline ends. This CDR3 is built from 13 residues. Germline V gives CDR1 SGHDT, CDR2 YYEEEE. The CDR3 here is CASSWEETDTQYF. CDR3 sequence (DNA): TGTGCCAGCAGCTGGGAGGAAACAGATACGCAGTATTTT.

This clonotype showed up just a few times. The V gene is TRBV7-2, the J gene TRBJ2-3; 12 bases fit TRBD2. CDR1 is SGHTA and CDR2 is FQGNSA in the germline V gene. V lost 0 bases and J lost 3; bases outside the gene matches: 10. The CDR3 sequence is 19 residues long. The chain's CDR3 is CASSLAKGLAGSPTDTQYF. Written as DNA, the CDR3 is TGTGCCAGCAGCTTAGCGAAAGGACTAGCGGGGAGCCCAACAGATACGCAGTATTTT.